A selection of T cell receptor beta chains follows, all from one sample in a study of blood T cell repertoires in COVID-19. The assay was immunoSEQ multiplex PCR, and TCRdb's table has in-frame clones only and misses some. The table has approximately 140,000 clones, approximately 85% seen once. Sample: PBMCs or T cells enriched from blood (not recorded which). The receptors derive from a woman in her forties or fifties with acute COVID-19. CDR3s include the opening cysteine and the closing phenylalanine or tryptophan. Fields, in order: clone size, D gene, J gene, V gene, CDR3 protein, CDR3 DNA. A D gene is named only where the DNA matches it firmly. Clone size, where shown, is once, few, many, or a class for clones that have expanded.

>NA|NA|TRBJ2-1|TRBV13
CASSFLSGSNNEQFF
TGTGCCAGCAGCTTCCTCAGCGGGTCAAACAATGAGCAGTTCTTC
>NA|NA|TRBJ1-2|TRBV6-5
CASSPEGNYGYTF
TGTGCCAGCAGCCCGGAGGGGAACTATGGCTACACCTTC
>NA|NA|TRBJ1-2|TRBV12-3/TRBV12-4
CASSVPGEDGYTF
TGTGCCAGCAGTGTCCCCGGGGAAGATGGCTACACCTTC
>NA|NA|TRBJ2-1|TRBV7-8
CASSLPGVNNEQFF
TGTGCCAGCAGCTTACCGGGAGTCAACAATGAGCAGTTCTTC
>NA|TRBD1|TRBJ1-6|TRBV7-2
CASSSQRTGGNSPLHF
TGTGCCAGCAGCTCCCAAAGGACAGGGGGGAATTCACCCCTCCACTTT
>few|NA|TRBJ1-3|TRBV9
CASSELPGTSSGNTIYF
TGTGCCAGCAGCGAACTACCCGGGACATCTTCTGGAAACACCATATATTTT
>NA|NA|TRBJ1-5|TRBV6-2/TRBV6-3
CASSYYGNQPQHF
TGTGCCAGCAGTTATTACGGGAACCAGCCCCAGCATTTT
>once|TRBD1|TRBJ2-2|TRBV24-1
CATSDVHRGRPGELFF
TGTGCCACCAGTGATGTCCACAGGGGGCGCCCCGGGGAGCTGTTTTTT
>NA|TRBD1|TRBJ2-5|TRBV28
CASSSMGQGETQYF
TGTGCCAGCAGCTCCATGGGACAGGGGGAGACCCAGTACTTC
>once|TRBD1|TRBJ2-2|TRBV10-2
CASGGQATGELFF
TGCGCCAGCGGCGGACAGGCGACCGGGGAGCTGTTTTTT
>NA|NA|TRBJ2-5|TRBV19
CASSIGQGLTETQYF
TGTGCCAGTAGTATAGGGCAGGGTTTAACAGAGACCCAGTACTTC
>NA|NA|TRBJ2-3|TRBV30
CAWSVMPGAGDTQYF
TGTGCCTGGAGTGTAATGCCAGGCGCGGGAGATACGCAGTATTTT
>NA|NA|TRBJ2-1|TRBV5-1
CASSLNSYGGYNEQFF
TGCGCCAGCAGCTTGAACTCATATGGCGGCTACAATGAGCAGTTCTTC
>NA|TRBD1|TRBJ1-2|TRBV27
CASSLSAQGVDGYTF
TGTGCCAGCAGTTTATCGGCGCAGGGGGTCGATGGCTACACCTTC